This is a list of T cell receptor beta chains from one sample in a study of shared clonotypes between healthy human individuals. Measured with immunoSEQ multiplex PCR; TCRdb has only the in-frame clones, and not every one. The sample contains over 1.4 million clones, roughly 97% of which appear only once. The sequencing input was naive CD4+ T cells sorted from blood. The receptors here all came from a man aged 25-45 years in good health. CDR3s include the opening cysteine and the closing phenylalanine or tryptophan. The order of the fields is V gene, D gene, clone size, J gene, CDR3 DNA, CDR3 protein. The D gene is left open where the match is weak. The size entry is marked missing in some rows and otherwise reads once, few, many or a size class.

>TRBV4-3|.|.|TRBJ2-1
TGCGCCAGCAGCCAGGGTCGCGGGGATGAGCAGTTCTTC
CASSQGRGDEQFF
>TRBV7-2|TRBD1|.|TRBJ1-5
TGTGCCAGCAGCTTATCGACAGGGGCCCATCAGCCCCAGCATTTT
CASSLSTGAHQPQHF
>TRBV6-5|.|.|TRBJ2-2
TGTGCCAGCAGCACCAAGGCTGGAATCACCGGGGAGCTGTTTTTT
CASSTKAGITGELFF
>TRBV5-1|TRBD2|.|TRBJ2-6
TGCGCCAGCAGCGGGTCGGCGGGGGTTGCTGGGGCCAACGTCCTGACTTTC
CASSGSAGVAGANVLTF
>TRBV18|TRBD2|.|TRBJ2-7
TGTGCCAGCTCACCCCCTGTAGTACTAGCGGGAGGGCGAGGCTACGAGCAGTACTTC
CASSPPVVLAGGRGYEQYF
>TRBV5-4|TRBD1|.|TRBJ2-3
TGTGCCAGCAGCGATCAGGGGGCTAAAGATACGCAGTATTTT
CASSDQGAKDTQYF
>TRBV6-6|.|.|TRBJ1-3
TGTGCCAGCAGTTACAGGCCTACCTCTGGAAACACCATATATTTT
CASSYRPTSGNTIYF
>TRBV5-1|.|.|TRBJ2-5
TGCGCCAGCAGCACCGGAGTAACCCAAGAGACCCAGTACTTC
CASSTGVTQETQYF
>TRBV7-6|TRBD2|.|TRBJ2-5
TGTGCCAGCAGCACTACTAGCGGGAGGCTGGAGACCCAGTACTTC
CASSTTSGRLETQYF
>TRBV7-2|.|.|TRBJ2-2
TGTGCCAGCAGGGCCGGGGAGCTGTTTTTT
CASRAGELFF
>TRBV5-1|TRBD2|few|TRBJ2-3
TGCGCCAGCAGCTTGGCTTTGCTAGCGGGAGGTGCCGCAGATACGCAGTATTTT
CASSLALLAGGAADTQYF
>TRBV7-2|.|.|TRBJ1-5
TGTGCCAGCAGCTCCCGGGCCAACAATCAGCCCCAGCATTTT
CASSSRANNQPQHF
>TRBV9|.|.|TRBJ2-7
TGTGCCAGCAGCGTAGTTTCCACGAGTGGCGAGCAGTACTTC
CASSVVSTSGEQYF
>TRBV5-1|.|.|TRBJ1-5
TGCGCCAGCAGCTTGGGACCTGCGAGCAATCAGCCCCAGCATTTT
CASSLGPASNQPQHF
>TRBV19|TRBD2|.|TRBJ2-3
TGTGCCAGTAGTCCATTAGCGGGAGGAGGCACAGATACGCAGTATTTT
CASSPLAGGGTDTQYF
>TRBV11-2|.|.|TRBJ1-2
TGTGCCAGCAGCTTAGGAGCTAACTATGGCTACACCTTC
CASSLGANYGYTF
>TRBV6-1|TRBD2|.|TRBJ2-7
TGTGCCAGCAAGAGGGAGGCGGGAGATGGGTACGAGCAGTACTTC
CASKREAGDGYEQYF
>TRBV14|.|.|TRBJ2-5
TGTGCCAGCAGCCAAACTTTCGGACTGTACTTC
CASSQTFGLYF
>TRBV14|.|.|TRBJ2-5
TGTGCCAGCAGCCAAGATTTAATGGGTGTGAGGTACTTC
CASSQDLMGVRYF
>TRBV10-3|.|.|TRBJ2-5
TGTGCCATCAGTGAACAGCGGGTCCATCAAGAGACCCAGTACTTC
CAISEQRVHQETQYF
>TRBV10-3|TRBD2|.|TRBJ2-7
TGTGCCACCCGTGTAGCGGGAGGCGAGCAGTACTTC
CATRVAGGEQYF
>TRBV6-1|TRBD2|.|TRBJ2-1
TGTGCCAGCAGTGAATGGGAGGGAGTAAGATACAATGAGCAGTTCTTC
CASSEWEGVRYNEQFF
>TRBV6-6|.|.|TRBJ1-3
TGTGCCAGCAGCGTAAGAGGGACTGGAAACACCATATATTTT
CASSVRGTGNTIYF
>TRBV4-1|.|.|TRBJ2-1
TGCGCCAGCAGCCAAGTTACAGTGTTAGATGAGCAGTTCTTC
CASSQVTVLDEQFF
>TRBV28|TRBD1|.|TRBJ2-1
TGTGCCAGCAGTACGCTAGGACAGGATTACAATGAGCAGTTCTTC
CASSTLGQDYNEQFF
>TRBV6-1|.|once|TRBJ2-3
TGTGCCAGCAGTGAGGGGCAGGGAAGCACAGATACGCAGTATTTT
CASSEGQGSTDTQYF
>TRBV6-1|TRBD1|.|TRBJ2-5
TGTGCCAGCAGTGCACCGACAGGGGGCCAAGAGACCCAGTACTTC
CASSAPTGGQETQYF
>TRBV6-1|TRBD2|.|TRBJ2-5
TGTGCCAGCAGTGAAGCCGGGGGACTAGCGGGAGGAGAGACCCAGTACTTC
CASSEAGGLAGGETQYF
>TRBV4-3|.|.|TRBJ1-2
TGCGCCAGCAGCCAAGATCTCAGGGGCTATGGCTACACCTTC
CASSQDLRGYGYTF
>TRBV30|.|.|TRBJ2-7
TGTGCCTGGAGTGTAAACCTCAGGGCAGACTACGAGCAGTACTTC
CAWSVNLRADYEQYF
>TRBV19|TRBD1|.|TRBJ2-5
TGTGCCAGTAGAAAGTTACCGACAGGGGAGCGATACTTC
CASRKLPTGERYF
>TRBV7-3|TRBD1|.|TRBJ2-6
TGTGCCAGCAGCTGGACAGGGGTCGGGGCCAACGTCCTGACTTTC
CASSWTGVGANVLTF
>TRBV7-9|TRBD1|.|TRBJ2-5
TGTGCCAGCAGCTCCGGACAGGTTGCAGAGACCCAGTACTTC
CASSSGQVAETQYF
>TRBV18|.|.|TRBJ2-7
TGTGCCAGCTCACCTACGCGGGACAGTTCATTTGGGCAGTACTTC
CASSPTRDSSFGQYF
>TRBV2|.|.|TRBJ1-5
TGTGCCAGCCAGGGAGGCAATCAGCCCCAGCATTTT
CASQGGNQPQHF
>TRBV11-2|.|.|TRBJ1-1
TGTGCCAGCAGCTTAGATGGTCCTAGGGCTTTCTTT
CASSLDGPRAFF
>TRBV7-9|.|.|TRBJ1-1
TGTGCCAGCAGCTTAAATCATCAGGGGTCCCTGAACACTGAAGCTTTCTTT
CASSLNHQGSLNTEAFF
>TRBV9|TRBD1|.|TRBJ1-2
TGTGCCAGCAGCGTATCTAGTCGGGACAGGGTTACTGGCTACACCTTC
CASSVSSRDRVTGYTF
>TRBV5-4|.|.|TRBJ1-1
TGTGCCAGCAGCTTGATGGTTGGGGGGGCCACTGAAGCTTTCTTT
CASSLMVGGATEAFF
>TRBV7-9|.|.|TRBJ2-7
TGTGCCAGCACCAATAGCAGCTACGAGCAGTACTTC
CASTNSSYEQYF
>TRBV6-1|.|.|TRBJ1-4
TGTGCCAGCAGTGATACGAGTCAGTTAAATGAAAAACTGTTTTTT
CASSDTSQLNEKLFF
>TRBV10-1|.|.|TRBJ2-5
TGCGCCAGCAGTGAGGAAGAGGGAGTGATGGAGACCCAGTACTTC
CASSEEEGVMETQYF
>TRBV7-2|.|.|TRBJ1-3
TGTGCCAGCAGCTTAGGACCGCCAGGGAGCTCTGGAAACACCATATATTTT
CASSLGPPGSSGNTIYF
>TRBV21-1|.|.|TRBJ2-7
TGTGCCATCCTGAGGGCAGATCCTCACCACGAGCAGTACTTC
CAILRADPHHEQYF
>TRBV7-9|.|.|TRBJ2-1
TGTGCCAGCAGCTCAGACCAGGGTTGGCAGTTCTTC
CASSSDQGWQFF
>TRBV12-5|.|once|TRBJ2-1
TGTGCTAGTCAACCCTCCCAATCCTACAATGAGCAGTTCTTC
CASQPSQSYNEQFF
>TRBV2|TRBD1|.|TRBJ2-7
TGTGCCAGCAGTAGACAGGGGAATTACGAGCAGTACTTC
CASSRQGNYEQYF
>TRBV28|TRBD1|.|TRBJ2-7
TGTGCCAGCACCGGCGAGGGACAGTTCCACGAGCAGTACTTC
CASTGEGQFHEQYF
>TRBV29-1|.|.|TRBJ1-4
TGCAGCGTTGGGGGAAGCTTCGGGAGGGGAGCGGAAAAACTGTTTTTT
CSVGGSFGRGAEKLFF
>TRBV7-9|.|.|TRBJ2-7
TGTGCCAGCAGCTTAGGTGGGGTGATCTACGAGCAGTACTTC
CASSLGGVIYEQYF
>TRBV11-2|.|.|TRBJ1-1
TGTGCCAGCAGCTTATTCGAGGGGGGAGAAGCTTTCTTT
CASSLFEGGEAFF
>TRBV25-1|TRBD2|.|TRBJ2-1
TGTGCCAGCAGTGAATATCGGACTAGCGGTACCAATGAGCAGTTCTTC
CASSEYRTSGTNEQFF
>TRBV7-3|TRBD2|.|TRBJ2-1
TGTGCCAGCAGCTCCGGACTAGCTGGGGAGCAGTTCTTC
CASSSGLAGEQFF
>TRBV5-1|TRBD2|.|TRBJ2-2
TGCGCCAGCAGCTTTCCTAGCGGGACGAACACCGGGGAGCTGTTTTTT
CASSFPSGTNTGELFF
>TRBV7-2|.|.|TRBJ2-7
TGTGCCAGCAGCTTATCAGGTGGGAGCACATTTTACGAGCAGTACTTC
CASSLSGGSTFYEQYF
>TRBV9|.|.|TRBJ1-1
TGTGCCAGCAGCGTAGTCGGGGGGATCGATACTGAAGCTTTCTTT
CASSVVGGIDTEAFF
>TRBV28|TRBD1|.|TRBJ2-1
TGTGCCAGCAAACGGGACAGGGCAGCGGGTCTGGGGGGTGAGCAGTTCTTC
CASKRDRAAGLGGEQFF
>TRBV2|TRBD1|.|TRBJ2-4
TGTGCCAGCAGTATGGACAGGGACATTCAGTACTTC
CASSMDRDIQYF
>TRBV9|TRBD2|.|TRBJ2-3
TGTGCCAGTAGCGTCGGGGGGAGTTCCCTCACAGATACGCAGTATTTT
CASSVGGSSLTDTQYF
>TRBV7-9|TRBD2|.|TRBJ2-1
TGTGCCAGCAGCAGATTAGCGGGACGTGTAAGTGAGCAGTTCTTC
CASSRLAGRVSEQFF